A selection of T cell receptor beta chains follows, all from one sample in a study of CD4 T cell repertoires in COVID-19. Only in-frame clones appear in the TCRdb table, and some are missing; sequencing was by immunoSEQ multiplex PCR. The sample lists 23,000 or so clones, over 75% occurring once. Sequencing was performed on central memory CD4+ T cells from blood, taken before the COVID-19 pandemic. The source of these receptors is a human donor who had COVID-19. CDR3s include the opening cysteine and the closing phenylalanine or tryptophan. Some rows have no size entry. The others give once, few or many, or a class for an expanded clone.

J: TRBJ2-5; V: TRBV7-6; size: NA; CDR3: CASSRSETQYF
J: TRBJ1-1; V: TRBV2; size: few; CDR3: CASSVGGRTEAFF
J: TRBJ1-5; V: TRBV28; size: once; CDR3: CASTTLNQPQHF
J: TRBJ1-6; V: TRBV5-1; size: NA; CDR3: CASSPDSNSPLHF
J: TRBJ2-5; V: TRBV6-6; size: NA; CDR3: CASSLGGGGGETQYF
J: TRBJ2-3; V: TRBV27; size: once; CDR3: CASRELGSLPKADTQYF
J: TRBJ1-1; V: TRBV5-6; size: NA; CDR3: CASRSTGRTEAFF
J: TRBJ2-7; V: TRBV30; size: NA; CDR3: CAWSGTGGSEQYF
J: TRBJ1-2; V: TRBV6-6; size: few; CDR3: CASSYRGQGGDGYTF
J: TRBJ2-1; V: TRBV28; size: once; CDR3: CATRGAGYYNEQFF
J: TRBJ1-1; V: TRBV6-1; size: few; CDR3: CASSGQWSDTEAFF
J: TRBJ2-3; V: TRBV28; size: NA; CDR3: CASLGGRATDTQYF
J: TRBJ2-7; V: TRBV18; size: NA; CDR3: CASSPSGTHYEQYF
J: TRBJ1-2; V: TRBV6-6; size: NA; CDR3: CASILTGWNYGYTF
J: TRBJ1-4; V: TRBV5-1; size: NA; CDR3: CASSLATGDEKLFF
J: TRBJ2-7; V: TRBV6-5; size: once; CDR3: CASSPAGVRGYEQYF
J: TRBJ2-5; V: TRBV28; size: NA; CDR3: CASSNRQGASETQYF
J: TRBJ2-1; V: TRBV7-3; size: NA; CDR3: CASSLNFGPQFF
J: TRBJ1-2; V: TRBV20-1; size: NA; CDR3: CSGGHGYGYTF
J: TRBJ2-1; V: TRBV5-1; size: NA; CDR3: CASSLTSGAYNEQFF